The T cell receptor beta chain under discussion was sequenced for a study of T-cell memory formation after mild COVID-19 (dated by TCRdb to about 2021). For the study in its entirety: TCR sequence clusters from the two donors were found to be largely donor specific. Longitudinal TCRalpha and TCRbeta repertoire sequencing tracked T-cell clones expanding and contracting after mild COVID-19 in a couple of donors. The cohort was made up of two young adult volunteers, one female and one male, who were previously healthy.

The instrument given in TCRdb is Illumina NovaSeq 6000. TCRalpha and TCRbeta cDNA libraries were constructed by 5'RACE with constant-segment primers, with sample barcodes and unique molecular identifiers being introduced. RNA was extracted from every sample with Trizol reagent. Amplification of the libraries took two PCR steps, and the second step added a second sample barcode plus Illumina TruSeq adapters. Sequencing of libraries was performed on an Illumina NovaSeq with 2 x 150 bp paired-end reads. Processing in the source paper ran as follows. Reads were demultiplexed and collapsed into UMI-guided consensus sequences with migec v1.2.7. Using mixcr v2.1.11, the UMI consensuses were aligned to TRA and TRB V and J templates and assembled into clonotypes. Clonotypes were classified as expanded or contracted when called significant by both edgeR and NoisET, with noise models trained on biological replicates. edgeR calls used a false discovery rate-adjusted p below 0.01 and a log2 fold-change threshold of 1. As an exploratory analysis of dynamics, PCA with hierarchical clustering was applied to max-normalized trajectories of the 1000 most abundant clonotypes. Separately sequenced CD4+ and CD8+ repertoires were used to assign the CD4 or CD8 phenotype of responding clones. The public reads were run again by TCRdb, first through fastp at Q25 and then through MiXCR, and only productive beta chains were kept. Rows matching on CDR3 protein sequence are summarized as one entry with the most common DNA and genes. The V and J calls, along with clone size, are taken from TCRdb and not from the paper's own processing. The sample records about 100,000 distinct CDR3 sequences, over 15% of which are singletons. The ten most abundant clones make up about 6% of the sample.

Ficoll-Paque density gradient centrifugation was used to isolate PBMCs. There are 14 amino acids in the CDR3, from cysteine to phenylalanine inclusive. Solely the CDR3 DNA is kept, with 42 bases framed from the first base. Sequences SGHTA (CDR1) and FQGNSA (CDR2) are obtained from the germline V gene. Germline trimming: 1 base from V, 6 bases from J; junction bases outside gene matches: 4. As to this clonotype: The specificity of this receptor is unknown. Base qualities are missing; no much larger clone stands one base away.

General findings and caveats noted by the study authors: Balanced CD4/CD8 phenotypes were observed for clones contracting from day 15 to 85, whereas a bias towards CD4+ was observed for a second wave of clones expanding from day 15 to 37. Contracting CD4+ clones appeared mostly in the CM and EM memory subsets, whereas CD8+ clones were enriched in EMRA. Some responding clones were detected in pre-infection memory, suggesting pre-existing cross-reactive memory T cells joined the SARS-CoV-2 response. Only a couple of mild cases were covered in the study, and larger cohorts including severe cases with pre-infection samples were considered necessary. SARS-CoV-2 specificity of the second-wave clones peaking on day 37 was not confirmed.

Rearrangement joined TRBV7-2 to TRBJ1-2, and 8 bases in between align with TRBD1. The sequenced sample was PBMCs or a T cell subset sorted from them (not recorded which). This receptor was identified in a man between 18 and 35 years old who had mild COVID-19 (a few samples of this study predate the infection). The sample titles of this study are shuffled in the database, so cell type and time point are left out; the donor was told from shared clones. Here the CDR3 is given as CASSLDRGGHGYTF. The nucleotides are TGTGCCAGCAGCTTAGACAGGGGGGGGCATGGCTACACCTTC.